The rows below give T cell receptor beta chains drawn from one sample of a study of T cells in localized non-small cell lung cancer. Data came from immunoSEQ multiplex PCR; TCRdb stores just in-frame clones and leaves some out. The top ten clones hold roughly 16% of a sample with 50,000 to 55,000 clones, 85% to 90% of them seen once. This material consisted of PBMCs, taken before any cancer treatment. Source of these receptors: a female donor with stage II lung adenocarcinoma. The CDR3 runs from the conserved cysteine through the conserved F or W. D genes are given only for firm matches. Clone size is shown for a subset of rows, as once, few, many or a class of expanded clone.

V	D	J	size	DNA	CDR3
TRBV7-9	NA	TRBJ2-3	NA	TGTGCCAGCAGCTTACAGCGGCCCGACACAGATACGCAGTATTTT	CASSLQRPDTDTQYF
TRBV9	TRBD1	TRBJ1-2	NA	TGTGCCAGCAGCGCCGGGACAGGGTTTGGCTACACCTTC	CASSAGTGFGYTF
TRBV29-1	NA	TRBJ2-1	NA	TGCAGCGCCTTTCAGGGGTACAATGAGCAGTTCTTC	CSAFQGYNEQFF
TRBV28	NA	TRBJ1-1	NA	TGTGCCAGCAGGAAGGAGCTGATGAACACTGAAGCTTTCTTT	CASRKELMNTEAFF
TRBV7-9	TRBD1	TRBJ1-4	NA	TGTGCCAGCAGCGGGAGGACAGGGGGCTTAGAAAAACTGTTTTTT	CASSGRTGGLEKLFF
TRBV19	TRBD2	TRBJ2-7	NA	TGTGCCAGTAACTCTCCGGGACTAACCTACGAGCAGTACTTC	CASNSPGLTYEQYF
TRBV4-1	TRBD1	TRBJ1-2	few	TGCGCCAGCAGCCAACCGACAGGGGGAGGTGGCTACACCTTC	CASSQPTGGGGYTF
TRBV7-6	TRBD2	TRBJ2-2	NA	TGTGCCAGCAGCTATACTAGCGGGACCACCGGGGAGCTGTTTTTT	CASSYTSGTTGELFF
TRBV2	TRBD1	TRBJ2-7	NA	TGTGCCAGCAGTGTAGAGACAGGGGGCGTCAAGCAGTACTTC	CASSVETGGVKQYF
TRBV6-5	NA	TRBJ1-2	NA	TGTGCCAGCAGCTCGTATGGGGTCGATGGCTACACCTTC	CASSSYGVDGYTF
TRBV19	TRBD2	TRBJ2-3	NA	TGTGCCAGTAGTACCTGGACTAGCGGGGATGATACGCAGTATTTT	CASSTWTSGDDTQYF
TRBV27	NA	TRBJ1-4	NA	TGTGCCAGCAGGGGACGCGAGGAAAAACTGTTTTTT	CASRGREEKLFF
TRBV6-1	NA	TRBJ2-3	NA	TGTGCCAGCAGTGAAGGGGGGGGGCGAACAGATACGCAGTATTTT	CASSEGGGRTDTQYF
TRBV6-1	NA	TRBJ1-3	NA	TGTGCCAGCAGTGAAATCCCGGCCTCTGGAAACACCATATATTTT	CASSEIPASGNTIYF
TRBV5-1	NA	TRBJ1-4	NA	TGCGCCAGCAGCTTCGGGTTGGGGGCCGAGGATGAAAAACTGTTTTTT	CASSFGLGAEDEKLFF
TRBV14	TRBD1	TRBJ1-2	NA	TGTGCCAGCAGCCAAGGGACAGGGAGGCACCTTAACTATGGCTACACCTTC	CASSQGTGRHLNYGYTF
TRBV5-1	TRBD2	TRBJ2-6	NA	TGCGCCAGCAGCAAGGGACTAGCGGGGGAAGGGGCCAACGTCCTGACTTTC	CASSKGLAGEGANVLTF
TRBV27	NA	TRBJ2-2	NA	TGTGCCAGCAGCCTCGGCCAAGGAGGCGGGGAGCTGTTTTTT	CASSLGQGGGELFF
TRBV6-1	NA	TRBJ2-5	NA	TGTGCCAGCGTGACTGGGGTGACCCAGTACTTC	CASVTGVTQYF
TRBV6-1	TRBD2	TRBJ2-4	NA	TGTGCCAGCAGTGAAGCGACCCCCGGACTAGCCTCCGGGTCGGGCAAAAACATTCAGTACTTC	CASSEATPGLASGSGKNIQYF
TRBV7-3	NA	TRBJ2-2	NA	TGTGCCAGCAGCTTATCTGGGGAGCTGTTTTTT	CASSLSGELFF
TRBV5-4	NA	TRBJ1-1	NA	TGTGCCAGCAGCTTTTGGGCGAACACTGAAGCTTTCTTT	CASSFWANTEAFF
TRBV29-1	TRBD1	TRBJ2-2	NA	TGCAGCGCTGAACGACAGGGGGCCCCCGCCGGGGAGCTGTTTTTT	CSAERQGAPAGELFF
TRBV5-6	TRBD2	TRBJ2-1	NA	TGTGCCAGCAGCCCCGCGGGGGTTAATGAGCAGTTCTTC	CASSPAGVNEQFF
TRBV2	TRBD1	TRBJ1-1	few	TGTGCCAGCAGTGAATTTGTCCCATCAGGGGGCGGAACTGAAGCTTTCTTT	CASSEFVPSGGGTEAFF
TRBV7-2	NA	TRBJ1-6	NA	TGTGCCAGCAGCTTAGGGGCTAGCTATAATTCACCCCTCCACTTT	CASSLGASYNSPLHF
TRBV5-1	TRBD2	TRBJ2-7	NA	TGCGCCAGCAGCTTGGCCTTAGCGGGGGAGGCCTACGAGCAGTACTTC	CASSLALAGEAYEQYF
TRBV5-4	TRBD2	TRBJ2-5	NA	TGTGCCAGCAGCTTGATGAGCGGGGAAGAGACCCAGTACTTC	CASSLMSGEETQYF
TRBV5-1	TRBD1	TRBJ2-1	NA	TGCGCCAGCAGCTGGGAAAACAGGGGGTGGGATGAGCAGTTCTTC	CASSWENRGWDEQFF
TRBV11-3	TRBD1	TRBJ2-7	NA	TGTGCCAGCAGCTTAGGGACAGGGCCCTACGAGCAGTACTTC	CASSLGTGPYEQYF
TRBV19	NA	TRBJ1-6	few	TGTGCCAGTGGGGTCGAATCACCCCTCCACTTT	CASGVESPLHF
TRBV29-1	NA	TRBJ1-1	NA	TGCAGCGTTGACGTGGGGAACACTGAAGCTTTCTTT	CSVDVGNTEAFF
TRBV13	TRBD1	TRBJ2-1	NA	TGTGCCAGCAGCTCGACAGGGGAAATCTACAATGAGCAGTTCTTC	CASSSTGEIYNEQFF
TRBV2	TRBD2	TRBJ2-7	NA	TGTGCCAGCAGAGGCGGGGGATACGAGCAGTACTTC	CASRGGGYEQYF
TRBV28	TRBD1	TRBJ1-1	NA	TGTGCCAGCAAAGGAAGTGGGACAGGGGGCGATGGCACTGAAGCTTTCTTT	CASKGSGTGGDGTEAFF
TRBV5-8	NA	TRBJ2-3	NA	TGTGCCAGCAGCCGGACAGTCAGCACAGATACGCAGTATTTT	CASSRTVSTDTQYF
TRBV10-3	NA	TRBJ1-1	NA	TGTGCCATCCGGGAGACGAACACTGAAGCTTTCTTT	CAIRETNTEAFF
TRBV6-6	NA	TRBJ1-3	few	TGTGCCAGCAGCCTAGGGACGCCGACACGAAACACCATATATTTT	CASSLGTPTRNTIYF
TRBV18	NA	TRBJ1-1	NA	TGTGCCAGCTCCCCGGGGGGAGACACTGAAGCTTTCTTT	CASSPGGDTEAFF
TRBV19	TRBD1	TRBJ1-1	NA	TGTGCCAGTAGTACCACCAGGCAGGGGGCGACGACTGAAGCTTTCTTT	CASSTTRQGATTEAFF
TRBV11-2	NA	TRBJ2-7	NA	TGTGCCAGCAGCCGTTGGGGAGCGTCCCAGTACGAGCAGTACTTC	CASSRWGASQYEQYF
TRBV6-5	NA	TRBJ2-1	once	TGTGCCAGCCGGGAGTACTCCTACAATGAGCAGTTCTTC	CASREYSYNEQFF
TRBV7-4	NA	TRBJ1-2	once	TGTGCCAGCAGCTTCTTACAGGTCCTGATTGCGGCCGATGGCTACACCTTC	CASSFLQVLIAADGYTF
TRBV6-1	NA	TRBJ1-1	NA	TGTGCCAGCACCGTCACGAGGGTTAACACTGAAGCTTTCTTT	CASTVTRVNTEAFF
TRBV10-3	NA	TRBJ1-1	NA	TGTGCCATCAGTGAGCCGTCCGGGCAGGGTGGGACTGAAGCTTTCTTT	CAISEPSGQGGTEAFF
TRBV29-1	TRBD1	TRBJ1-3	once	TGCAGCGCCTCTGACAGGGATCGCCCGGGAAACACCATATATTTT	CSASDRDRPGNTIYF
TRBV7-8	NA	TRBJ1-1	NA	TGTGCCAGCAGCTCGGGACCGAACACTGAAGCTTTCTTT	CASSSGPNTEAFF
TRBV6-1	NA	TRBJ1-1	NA	TGTGCCAGCAGTGAAGGATCGAACACTGAAGCTTTCTTT	CASSEGSNTEAFF
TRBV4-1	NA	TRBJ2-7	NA	TGCGCCAGCAGCCCCGGGACAGAGCAGTACTTC	CASSPGTEQYF